A single sample is the source of the 7 T cell receptor beta chains below, sequenced in a study of blood T cell repertoires in COVID-19. Here immunoSEQ multiplex PCR was the method, and the copy in TCRdb shows in-frame clones only, minus some. This table holds roughly 190,000 clones, approximately 79% found once. Material: peripheral blood. All receptors come from a man aged 30 to 39 with active or convalescent COVID-19.

The V gene is TRBV2, the J gene TRBJ2-2; TRBD1 matches at 7 bases. CDR1 is SNHLY, CDR2 FYNNEI, per germline. V lost 7 bases to trimming and J lost 8 bases; unmatched junction nucleotides: 7. The length of the CDR3 is 13 residues. The CDR3 coding sequence is TGTGCCAGCACCTATAGACAGGGAGGGGAGCTGTTTTTT. Amino acid sequence: CASTYRQGGELFF.

V and J are TRBV9 and TRBJ1-2; D possibly corresponds to TRBD1 (5 bases). The CDR3 length is 14 residues. Germline V gene data show CDR1 as SGDLS and CDR2 as YYNGEE. V lost 3 bases and J lost 1, with 10 bases in between. CDR3 amino acids: CASSDVQGNYGYTF. CDR3 DNA: TGTGCCAGCAGCGATGTCCAGGGTAACTATGGCTACACCTTC.

J is TRBJ1-2 and V is TRBV12-3 or TRBV12-4; 7 bases agree with TRBD1. V lost 6 bases to trimming and J lost 4 bases; unmatched junction nucleotides: 5. This CDR3 has 13 residues. The DNA for the CDR3 is TGTGCCAGCAGCTCGGGACAGCTCTATGGCTACACCTTC. This sequence encodes CASSSGQLYGYTF.

V gene TRBV6-5 combines with J gene TRBJ1-6, with D unclear. The CDR3 totals 14 residues. CDR1 is MNHEY and CDR2 is SVGAGI in the germline V gene. The V end lost 0 bases, the J end lost 9 bases, and 9 bases lay between the germline ends. The CDR3 protein is CASSYSIGSSPLHF. The DNA for the CDR3 is TGTGCCAGCAGTTACTCGATTGGGAGTTCACCCCTCCACTTT.

The chain employs TRBV5-4 and TRBJ2-2; 10 nucleotides match TRBD1. The germline CDR1 and CDR2 sequences are SGHNT and YYREEE (reference sequence). Germline trimming cut 2 bases from V and 7 bases from J; bases unmatched to any gene: 8. The CDR3 spans 16 residues. CDR3 amino acids: CASSLGDRGFGGELFF. CDR3 nucleotides: TGTGCCAGCAGCTTAGGGGACAGGGGATTTGGCGGGGAGCTGTTTTTT.

V gene TRBV4-1 combines with J gene TRBJ1-6; tentatively, D is TRBD1 (6 bases). This CDR3 comprises 15 residues. The V gene lost 0 bases and the J gene lost 9 bases, with 12 bases spanning the gap. CDR1 and CDR2 (germline): MGHRA, YSYEKL. This CDR3 is CASSQDRGLASPLHF. The CDR3 coding sequence is TGCGCCAGCAGCCAAGACAGGGGTCTTGCTTCACCCCTCCACTTT.

The chain uses TRBV19 and TRBJ1-6; D is uncertain. The CDR3 covers 16 residues. Trimming shortened V by 1 base and J by 7 bases, and 14 bases separated the two germline ends. CDR1 is LNHDA, CDR2 SQIVND, per germline (reference sequence). The DNA for the CDR3 is TGTGCCAGTAGTATAGGGAGAGCAAGACCAAATTCACCCCTCCACTTT. This codes for CASSIGRARPNSPLHF.